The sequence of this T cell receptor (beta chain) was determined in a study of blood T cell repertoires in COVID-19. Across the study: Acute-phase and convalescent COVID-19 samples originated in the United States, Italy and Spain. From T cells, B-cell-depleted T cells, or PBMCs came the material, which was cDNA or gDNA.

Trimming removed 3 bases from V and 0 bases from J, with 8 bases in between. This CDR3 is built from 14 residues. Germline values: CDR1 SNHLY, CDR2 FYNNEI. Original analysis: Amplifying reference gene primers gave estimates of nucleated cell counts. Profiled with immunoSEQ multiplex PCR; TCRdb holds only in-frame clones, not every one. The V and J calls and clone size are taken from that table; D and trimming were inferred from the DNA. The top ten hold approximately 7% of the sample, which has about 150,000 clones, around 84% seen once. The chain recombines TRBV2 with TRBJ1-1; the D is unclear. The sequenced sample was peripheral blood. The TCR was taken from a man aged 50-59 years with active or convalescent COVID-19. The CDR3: CASSDRFLNTEAFF. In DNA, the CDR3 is TGTGCCAGCAGTGACAGGTTTTTGAACACTGAAGCTTTCTTT.